Below are 21 T cell receptor beta chains sequenced from a single sample in a study of Ad26.COV2.S vaccination and SARS-CoV-2 variants. Treatment defined: over 15 received Ad26.COV2.S at low or high dose, single or two shots; about 5 received placebo; per-sample allocation not given. The investigators took samples on day 63 after the first vaccine or placebo injection. Generated by immunoSEQ multiplex PCR, the TCRdb table keeps only in-frame clones and is missing some. The repertoire holds roughly 500,000 clones, with 89% as singletons. This material consisted of peripheral blood, taken in a trial of Ad26.COV2.S vaccine versus placebo. These receptors were obtained from a person aged 18-60 years who received the Ad26.COV2.S COVID-19 vaccine or a placebo.

The chain carries TRBV7-3 and TRBJ2-1; TRBD1 or TRBD2 may be the D gene (5 bases each). The germline V gene encodes CDR1 SGHTA and CDR2 FQGTGA. V was clipped by 4 bases and J by 7 bases, with 14 bases between them. The CDR3 length is 14 residues. The CDR3: CASSSVGTSNEQFF. CDR3 coding DNA: TGTGCCAGCAGCTCAGTCGGGACGTCGAATGAGCAGTTCTTC.

The rearrangement joins TRBV5-1 to TRBJ1-2, with D tentatively TRBD1 (6 bases). V was clipped by 0 bases and J by 6 bases, with 12 bases between them. This CDR3 contains 14 residues. Germline values: CDR1 SGHRS, CDR2 YFSETQ. CDR3 in DNA: TGCGCCAGCAGCTTGGACAGGGTCCCAAATGGCTACACCTTC. Its translation is CASSLDRVPNGYTF. Based on the CDR3 plus reference TRBV5-1 and TRBJ1-2, the full variable domain is KAGVTQTPRYLIKTRGQQVTLSCSPISGHRSVSWYQQTPGQGLQFLFEYFSETQRNKGNFPGRFSGRQFSNSRSEMNVSTLELGDSALYLCASSLDRVPNGYTFGSGTRLTVV.

The rearrangement joins TRBV2 to TRBJ1-1; D is unclear. The V gene's germline CDR1 is SNHLY and CDR2 FYNNEI. The CDR3 spans 13 residues. V lost 8 bases and J 0 bases, leaving 10 bases between the germline ends. The CDR3 region has the DNA TGTGCCAGCCACCCTGAAATGAACACTGAAGCTTTCTTT. It specifies CASHPEMNTEAFF.

The table lists this clone with a count of one. CDR3 region: CASSCLGTEFYEQYV. As DNA, the CDR3 is TGTGCCAGCAGTTGCTTGGGGACAGAGTTCTACGAGCAGTACGTC. The chain uses TRBV27 and TRBJ2-7; the match to TRBD1 covers 7 bases. Per the germline V gene, CDR1 is MNHEY and CDR2 is SMNVEV (reference sequence). This CDR3 comprises 15 residues. With V trimmed by 4 bases and J by 3 bases, 9 bases remained unmatched.

V and J are TRBV5-1 and TRBJ2-5; TRBD2 aligns across 13 bases. After removal of 5 bases from V and 5 bases from J, the junction contained 6 bases not matched to a gene. This CDR3 spans 15 amino acids. Germline V gene data show CDR1 as SGHRS and CDR2 as YFSETQ. The CDR3 DNA reads as TGCGCCAGCAGAACACTAGCGGGAGGGGATGAGACCCAGTACTTC. Translating gives CASRTLAGGDETQYF.

J is TRBJ1-6 and V is TRBV7-2, with a weak D call TRBD1 (6 bases). The V and J ends lost 2 bases and 7 bases respectively, with 12 bases between them. The CDR3 extends over 15 amino acids. Germline CDR1 reads SGHTA; CDR2 reads FQGNSA. The CDR3 region has the DNA TGTGCCAGCAGCTTAAACAGGGTCCCAAATTCACCCCTCCACTTT. This translates into CASSLNRVPNSPLHF.

The chain couples TRBV28 to TRBJ1-5, with D possibly being TRBD1 (5 bases). This CDR3 spans 22 amino acids. V was clipped by 5 bases and J by 0 bases, with 32 bases between them. The germline CDR1 and CDR2 sequences are MDHEN and SYDVKM. The CDR3 is CASSKQRLWGEITELSNQPQHF. In nucleotides, the CDR3 is TGTGCCAGCAGTAAGCAGCGACTGTGGGGGGAAATCACCGAACTTAGCAATCAGCCCCAGCATTTT. Using reference TRBV28 and TRBJ1-5 for the parts outside the CDR3, the full variable domain is DVKVTQSSRYLVKRTGEKVFLECVQDMDHENMFWYRQDPGLGLRLIYFSYDVKMKEKGDIPEGYSVSREKKERFSLILESASTNQTSMYLCASSKQRLWGEITELSNQPQHFGDGTRLSIL.

The genes are TRBV14 and TRBJ2-3; D is possibly TRBD1 (5 bases). Trimming took 4 bases from V and 4 from J, leaving 24 bases between them. CDR3 size: 18 residues. CDR1 and CDR2 from the germline V gene are SGHDN and FVKESK. The CDR3 reads CASSPRSGRARDPDTQYF. The CDR3 region has the DNA TGTGCCAGCAGCCCCCGTTCGGGCAGGGCGCGCGACCCAGATACGCAGTATTTT.

The chain recombines TRBV5-1 with TRBJ1-4, with TRBD1 identical over 8 bases. V was pared by 0 bases and J by 10 bases, with 14 bases of the junction left unmatched. Per the germline V gene, CDR1 is SGHRS and CDR2 is YFSETQ. This CDR3 region has 17 residues. The DNA for the CDR3 is TGCGCCAGCAGCTTGGACCGATCGGCGACAGGGGTGGGAAAACTGTTTTTT. This codes for CASSLDRSATGVGKLFF.

The J gene is TRBJ1-1, the V gene TRBV5-1; 9 bases align to TRBD1. The CDR3 covers 16 residues. V trimming: 1 base; J trimming: 0 bases; junction bases outside the gene matches: 4. The germline CDR1 and CDR2 sequences are SGHRS and YFSETQ. The DNA for the CDR3 is TGCGCCAGCAGCTTGACAGGGGGCCGGTTGAACACTGAAGCTTTCTTT. Amino acid sequence: CASSLTGGRLNTEAFF.

This chain links TRBV10-2 with TRBJ2-5; 9 nucleotides line up with TRBD2. J gave up 5 bases and V 2 bases, and 9 bases lay outside the gene matches. From germline, CDR1 is WSHSY and CDR2 SAAADI. This CDR3 region has 16 residues. CDR3 in amino acids: CASSEHQGLAGETQYF. CDR3 coding DNA: TGCGCCAGCAGTGAGCATCAGGGACTAGCAGGGGAGACCCAGTACTTC.

In DNA form, the CDR3 reads TGTGCCAGTAGTCTGATACTACAGCATTCACCCCTCCACTTT. Translating it yields CASSLILQHSPLHF. V usage is TRBV19 and J usage is TRBJ1-6; D not certain. V lost 5 bases to trimming and J lost 8 bases, with 13 bases between them. The CDR3 length is 14 residues. Germline CDR1 is LNHDA and CDR2 is SQIVND (reference sequence).

Only one count was recorded for this clone. V is TRBV7-3 and J is TRBJ2-1; a weak D match, TRBD2 (5 bases). Per germline, CDR1 SGHTA and CDR2 FQGTGA. The CDR3 is 15 residues long. Trimming shortened V by 5 bases and J by 1 base, and 12 bases separated the two germline ends. CDR3 DNA sequence: TGTGCCAGCAGCCCGGGGTACGGGTCCTACAATGAGCAGTTCTTC. Residues: CASSPGYGSYNEQFF.

V usage is TRBV13 and J usage is TRBJ1-1; D gene unclear. With 5 bases removed from V and 0 bases from J, the gap between germline ends came to 10 bases. This CDR3 is 14 amino acids long. Germline CDR1 and CDR2: PRHDT and FYEKMQ (reference sequence). The CDR3 spells CASSRSHLNTEAFF. The CDR3 DNA reads as TGTGCCAGCAGCCGTTCCCACTTGAACACTGAAGCTTTCTTT. The whole variable domain, filled in from reference TRBV13 and TRBJ1-1, reads AAGVIQSPRHLIKEKRETATLKCYPIPRHDTVYWYQQGPGQDPQFLISFYEKMQSDKGSIPDRFSAQQFSDYHSELNMSSLELGDSALYFCASSRSHLNTEAFFGQGTRLTVV.

The rearrangement links TRBV29-1 to TRBJ2-2; D possibly corresponds to TRBD2 (6 bases). Between the trimmed V and J ends, which lost 4 bases and 9 bases, there was a span of 9 bases. CDR3 length equals 11 residues. The germline CDR1 and CDR2 sequences are SQVTM and ANQGSEA. The CDR3 here is CSVGGVRELFF. For the CDR3, the DNA is TGCAGCGTTGGGGGGGTAAGGGAGCTGTTTTTT.

The CDR3 DNA follows: TGTGCCAGCAGTCAAACACGTTACACCGGGGAGCTGTTTTTT. Its protein is CASSQTRYTGELFF. The chain joins TRBV25-1 to TRBJ2-2; D not certain. Trimming removed 5 bases from V and 3 bases from J, with 10 bases in between. Germline values: CDR1 MGHDK, CDR2 SYGVNS. This CDR3 spans 14 amino acids.

The chain joins TRBV2 to TRBJ2-3; D call uncertain. This CDR3 contains 13 residues. Trimming cost V 6 bases and J 5 bases, with 12 bases left between them. CDR1 SNHLY and CDR2 FYNNEI come from the germline V gene. Written as DNA, the CDR3 is TGTGCCAGCAGACCAGACACCGGAGATACGCAGTATTTT. Translating gives CASRPDTGDTQYF.

The chain is built from TRBV2 and TRBJ1-1, with D possibly matching TRBD1 (6 bases). The CDR3 sequence is 13 residues long. Trimming took off 5 bases at V and 7 bases at J, with 14 bases between the two ends. Germline V gene data show CDR1 as SNHLY and CDR2 as FYNNEI. CDR3 region: CASSLQGDGEAFF. The DNA for the CDR3 is TGTGCCAGCAGTTTACAGGGAGATGGTGAAGCTTTCTTT.

This chain connects TRBV5-4 to TRBJ2-7; tentatively, D is TRBD1 (6 bases). There are 16 residues in the CDR3. V lost 1 base and J lost 6, with 20 bases in between. Germline CDR1 and CDR2: SGHNT and YYREEE (reference sequence). CDR3 residues: CASSLIRWTAFSEQYF. CDR3 DNA: TGTGCCAGCAGCTTGATCAGATGGACAGCTTTCAGCGAGCAGTACTTC.

V is TRBV7-3 and J is TRBJ1-2; no firm D call. Per germline, CDR1 SGHTA and CDR2 FQGTGA. Trimming left V 1 base short and J 9 bases short, with 12 bases between. CDR3 length: 13 amino acids. CDR3 protein: CASSLNRATSYTF. DNA of the CDR3: TGTGCCAGCAGCTTAAATCGCGCCACTAGCTACACCTTC. Combining the CDR3 with reference TRBV7-3 and TRBJ1-2 gives the whole variable domain GAGVSQTPSNKVTEKGKYVELRCDPISGHTALYWYRQSLGQGPEFLIYFQGTGAADDSGLPNDRFFAVRPEGSVSTLKIQRTERGDSAVYLCASSLNRATSYTFGSGTRLTVV.

CDR3 coding DNA: TGTGCCAGCAGCGCGCTCAGGGGGACTGAAGCTTTCTTT. It translates to CASSALRGTEAFF. The gene calls are TRBV9 and TRBJ1-1; 7 bases agree with TRBD1. This CDR3 has 13 residues. Germline CDR1 SGDLS, CDR2 YYNGEE. V trimming: 3 bases; J trimming: 5 bases; junction bases outside the gene matches: 4.